This entry concerns a single T cell receptor (beta chain). Antigen unknown. This same CDR3 is encoded by further DNA sequences in the sample. This sample was included in a study of PD-1 blockade in classical Hodgkin lymphoma. Across the study: The nivolumab dose that patients received was 3 mg/kg, given intravenously every 2 weeks. Study conclusions and caveats: At C4D1, TCR diversity had climbed significantly for CD4+ cells, though not for CD8+ cells. Whoever responded completely had baseline diversity much like that seen in newly diagnosed patients.

Every single patient, without exception, relapsed after autologous stem cell transplantation, and brentuximab vedotin exposure varied. The CDR3 sequence is 13 residues long. V lost 4 bases to trimming and J lost 0 bases, with 6 bases between them. Germline lookup yields CDR1 MNHNS and CDR2 SASEGT. Here immunoSEQ multiplex PCR was the method, and the copy in TCRdb shows in-frame clones only, minus some. Altogether tens of thousands of clones are present, roughly 66% being singletons, with the ten largest covering around 15%. The source was peripheral blood mononuclear cells (PBMCs), collected before the second cycle of nivolumab. The sequence derives from a human donor with classical Hodgkin lymphoma. This sequence joins TRBV6-1 and TRBJ1-1; no reliable D call. This CDR3 is CASSVGVNTEAFF. In DNA form, the CDR3 reads TGTGCCAGCAGTGTTGGAGTGAACACTGAAGCTTTCTTT.